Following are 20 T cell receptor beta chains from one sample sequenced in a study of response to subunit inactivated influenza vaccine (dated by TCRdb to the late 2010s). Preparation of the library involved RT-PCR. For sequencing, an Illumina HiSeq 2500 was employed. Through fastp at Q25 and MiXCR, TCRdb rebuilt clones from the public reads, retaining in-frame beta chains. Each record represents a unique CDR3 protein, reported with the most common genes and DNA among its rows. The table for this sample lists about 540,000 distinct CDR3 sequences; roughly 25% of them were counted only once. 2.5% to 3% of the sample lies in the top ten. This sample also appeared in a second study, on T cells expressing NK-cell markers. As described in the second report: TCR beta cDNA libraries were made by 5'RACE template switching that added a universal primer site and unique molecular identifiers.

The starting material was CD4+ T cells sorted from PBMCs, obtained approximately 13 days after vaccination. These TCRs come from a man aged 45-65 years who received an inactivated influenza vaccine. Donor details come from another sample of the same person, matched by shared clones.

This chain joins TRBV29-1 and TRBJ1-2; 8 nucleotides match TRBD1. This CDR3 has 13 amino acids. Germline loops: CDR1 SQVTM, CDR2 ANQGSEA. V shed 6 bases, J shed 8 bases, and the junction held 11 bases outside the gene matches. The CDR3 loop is CSVGRTGRDGYTF. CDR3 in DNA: TGCAGCGTCGGTCGGACAGGGAGGGACGGCTACACCTTC. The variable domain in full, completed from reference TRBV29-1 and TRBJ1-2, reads SAVISQKPSRDICQRGTSLTIQCQVDSQVTMMFWYRQQPGQSLTLIATANQGSEATYESGFVIDKFPISRPNLTFSTLTVSNMSPEDSSIYLCSVGRTGRDGYTFGSGTRLTVV.

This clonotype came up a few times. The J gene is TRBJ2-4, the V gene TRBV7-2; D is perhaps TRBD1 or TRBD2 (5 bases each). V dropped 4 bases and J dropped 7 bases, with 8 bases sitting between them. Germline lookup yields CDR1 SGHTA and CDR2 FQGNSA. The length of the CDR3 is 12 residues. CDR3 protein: CASSWDGNIQYF. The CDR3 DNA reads TGTGCCAGCAGCTGGGACGGGAACATTCAGTACTTC.

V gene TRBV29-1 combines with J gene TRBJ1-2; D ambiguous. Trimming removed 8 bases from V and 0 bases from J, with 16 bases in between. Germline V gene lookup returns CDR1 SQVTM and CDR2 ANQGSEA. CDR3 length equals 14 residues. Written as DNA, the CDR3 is TGCAGCCCAATTACGGTTGGGTCTAACTATGGCTACACCTTC. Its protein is CSPITVGSNYGYTF.

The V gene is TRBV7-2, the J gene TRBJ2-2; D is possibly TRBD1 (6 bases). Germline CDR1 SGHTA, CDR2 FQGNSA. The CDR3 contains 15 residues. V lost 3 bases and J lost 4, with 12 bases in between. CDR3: CASSFLGDTTGELFF. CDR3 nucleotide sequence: TGTGCCAGCAGCTTCCTTGGGGACACCACCGGGGAGCTGTTTTTT.

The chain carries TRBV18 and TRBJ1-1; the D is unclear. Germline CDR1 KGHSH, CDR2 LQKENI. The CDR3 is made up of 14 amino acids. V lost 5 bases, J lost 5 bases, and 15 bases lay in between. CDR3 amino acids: CASSIGGRGTEAFF. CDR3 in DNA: TGTGCCAGCTCAATCGGCGGCCGGGGTACTGAAGCTTTCTTT. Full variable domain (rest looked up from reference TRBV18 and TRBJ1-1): NAGVMQNPRHLVRRRGQEARLRCSPMKGHSHVYWYRQLPEEGLKFMVYLQKENIIDESGMPKERFSAEFPKEGPSILRIQQVVRGDSAAYFCASSIGGRGTEAFFGQGTRLTVV.

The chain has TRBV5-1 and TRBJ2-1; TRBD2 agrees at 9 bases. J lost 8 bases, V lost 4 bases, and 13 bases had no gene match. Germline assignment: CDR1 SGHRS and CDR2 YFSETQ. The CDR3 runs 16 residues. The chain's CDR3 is CASSRDGGRVNDEQFF. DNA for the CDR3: TGCGCCAGCAGCCGGGACGGCGGGAGGGTTAACGATGAGCAGTTCTTC.

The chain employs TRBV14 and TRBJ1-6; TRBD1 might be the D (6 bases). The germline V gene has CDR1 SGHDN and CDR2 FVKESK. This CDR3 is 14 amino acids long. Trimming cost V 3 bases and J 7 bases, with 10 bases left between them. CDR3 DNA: TGTGCCAGCAGCCATGTAGGGACAAATTCACCCCTCCACTTT. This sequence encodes CASSHVGTNSPLHF.

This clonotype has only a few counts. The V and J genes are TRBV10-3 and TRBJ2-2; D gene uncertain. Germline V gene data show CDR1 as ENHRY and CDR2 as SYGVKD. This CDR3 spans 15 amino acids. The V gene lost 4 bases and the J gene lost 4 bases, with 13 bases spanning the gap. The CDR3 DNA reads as TGTGCCATCAGTGTGCAGGCTCAGGTCACCGGGGAGCTGTTTTTT. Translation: CAISVQAQVTGELFF.

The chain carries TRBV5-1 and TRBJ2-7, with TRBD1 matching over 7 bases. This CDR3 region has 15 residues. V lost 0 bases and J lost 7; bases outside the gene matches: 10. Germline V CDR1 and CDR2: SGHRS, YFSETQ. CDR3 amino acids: CASSLGAGGNGEQYF. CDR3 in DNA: TGCGCCAGCAGCTTGGGAGCAGGGGGTAATGGAGAGCAGTACTTC.

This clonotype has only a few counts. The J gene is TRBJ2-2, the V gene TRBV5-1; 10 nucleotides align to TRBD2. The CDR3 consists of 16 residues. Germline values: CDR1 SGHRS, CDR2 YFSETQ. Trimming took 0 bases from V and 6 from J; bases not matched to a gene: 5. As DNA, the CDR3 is TGCGCCAGCAGCTTGGCGAGGCTAGCGGGGGCCGGGGAGCTGTTTTTT. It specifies CASSLARLAGAGELFF.

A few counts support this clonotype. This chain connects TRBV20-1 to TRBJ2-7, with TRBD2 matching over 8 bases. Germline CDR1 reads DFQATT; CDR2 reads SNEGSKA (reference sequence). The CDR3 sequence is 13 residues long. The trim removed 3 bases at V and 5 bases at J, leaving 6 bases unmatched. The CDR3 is CSASYSGGDEQYF. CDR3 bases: TGCAGTGCTAGTTACAGCGGGGGCGACGAGCAGTACTTC.

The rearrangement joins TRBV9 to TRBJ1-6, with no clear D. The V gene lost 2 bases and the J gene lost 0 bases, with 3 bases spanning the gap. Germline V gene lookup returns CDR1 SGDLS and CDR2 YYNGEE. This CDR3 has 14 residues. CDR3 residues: CASSVVSYNSPLHF. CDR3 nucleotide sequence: TGTGCCAGCAGCGTCGTCTCCTATAATTCACCCCTCCACTTT.

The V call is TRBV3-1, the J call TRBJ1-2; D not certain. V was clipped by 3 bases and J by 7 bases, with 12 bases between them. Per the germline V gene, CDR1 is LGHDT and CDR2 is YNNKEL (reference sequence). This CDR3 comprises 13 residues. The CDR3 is CASSQGIRSGYTF. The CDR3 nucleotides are TGTGCCAGCAGCCAGGGTATAAGGAGTGGCTACACCTTC.

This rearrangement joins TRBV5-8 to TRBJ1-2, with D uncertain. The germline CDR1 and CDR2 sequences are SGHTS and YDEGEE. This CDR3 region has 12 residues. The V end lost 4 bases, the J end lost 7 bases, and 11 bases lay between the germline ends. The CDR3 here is CASSADNVGYTF. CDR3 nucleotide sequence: TGTGCCAGCAGCGCAGACAATGTTGGCTACACCTTC. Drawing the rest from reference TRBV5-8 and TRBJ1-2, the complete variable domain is EAGVTQSPTHLIKTRGQQATLRCSPISGHTSVYWYQQALGLGLQFLLWYDEGEERNRGNFPPRFSGRQFPNYSSELNVNALELEDSALYLCASSADNVGYTFGSGTRLTVV.

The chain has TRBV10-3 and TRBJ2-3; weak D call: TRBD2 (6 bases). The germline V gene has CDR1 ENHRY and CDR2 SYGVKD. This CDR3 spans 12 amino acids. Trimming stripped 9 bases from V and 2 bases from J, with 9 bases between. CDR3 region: CAMAGNTDTQYF. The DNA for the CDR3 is TGTGCCATGGCGGGGAACACAGATACGCAGTATTTT.

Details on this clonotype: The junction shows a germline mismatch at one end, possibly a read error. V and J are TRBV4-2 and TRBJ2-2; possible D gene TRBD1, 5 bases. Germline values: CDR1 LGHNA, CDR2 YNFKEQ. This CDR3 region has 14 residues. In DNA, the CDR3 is TGTGCCAGCAACCAAGCCTACAGGACCGGGGAGCTGTTTTTT. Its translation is CASNQAYRTGELFF.

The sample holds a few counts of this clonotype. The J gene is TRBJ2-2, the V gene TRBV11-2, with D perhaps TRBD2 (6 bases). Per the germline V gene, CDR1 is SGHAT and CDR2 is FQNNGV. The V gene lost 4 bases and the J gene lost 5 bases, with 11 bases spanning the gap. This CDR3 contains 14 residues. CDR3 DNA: TGTGCCAGCAGCTCGTTCGGGGGTACCGGGGAGCTGTTTTTT. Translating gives CASSSFGGTGELFF.

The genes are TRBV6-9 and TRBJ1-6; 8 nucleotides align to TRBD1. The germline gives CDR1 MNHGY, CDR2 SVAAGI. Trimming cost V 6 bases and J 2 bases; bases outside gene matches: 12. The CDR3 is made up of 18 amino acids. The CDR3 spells CASSLTGQGKPYNSPLHF. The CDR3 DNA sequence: TGTGCCAGCAGCCTAACCGGACAGGGCAAACCCTATAATTCACCCCTCCACTTT.

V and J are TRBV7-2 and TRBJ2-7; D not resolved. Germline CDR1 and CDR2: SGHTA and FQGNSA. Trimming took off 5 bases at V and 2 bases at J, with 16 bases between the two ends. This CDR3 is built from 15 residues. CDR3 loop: CASSPRTTLTYEQYF. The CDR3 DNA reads TGTGCCAGCAGCCCCCGGACCACTCTAACCTACGAGCAGTACTTC.

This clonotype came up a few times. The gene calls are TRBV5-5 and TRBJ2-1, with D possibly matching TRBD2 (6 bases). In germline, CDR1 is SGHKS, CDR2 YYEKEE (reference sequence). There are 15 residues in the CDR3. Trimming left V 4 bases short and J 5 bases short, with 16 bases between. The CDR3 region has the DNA TGTGCCAGCAGCCGTGGGGGGACCGATAACAATGAGCAGTTCTTC. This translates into CASSRGGTDNNEQFF.